The 15 T cell receptor beta chains presented below share a single source sample, sequenced in a study of STAT3 mutations in large granular lymphocyte leukemia. Regarding the study as a whole: In T-cell large granular lymphocyte leukemia, about half of patients showed multiple immunodominant subclonotypes.

Their target antigens are unknown. Using immunoSEQ multiplex PCR, the repertoire was profiled, and TCRdb retains in-frame clones only, with some absent. This sample has some 7,200 clones; about 69% occur once, and the top ten carry under 30%. The sequencing sample was made of peripheral blood mononuclear cells. These receptor sequences come from a woman aged 40 to 50 with T-cell large granular lymphocyte leukemia. Some clones in this sample may be carry-over from other donors' samples.

The chain carries TRBV30 and TRBJ2-7, with D perhaps TRBD1 (5 bases). The V and J ends lost 1 base and 5 bases respectively, with 9 bases between them. The length of the CDR3 is 12 residues. Germline-derived CDR1 and CDR2 are GTSNPN and SVGIG (reference sequence). The CDR3 loop reads CAWSALGDEQYF. CDR3 nucleotides: TGTGCCTGGAGTGCCTTAGGGGACGAGCAGTACTTC.

This clone came up once. The chain joins TRBV18 to TRBJ1-3; D not certain. The CDR3 spans 16 residues. CDR1 and CDR2 (germline): KGHSH, LQKENI. Deletions cut 0 bases from V and 0 bases from J, with 9 bases between. CDR3 protein: CASSPPARGSGNTIYF. CDR3 bases: TGTGCCAGCTCACCACCCGCCCGCGGCTCTGGAAACACCATATATTTT.

The chain employs TRBV5-1 and TRBJ2-7; maybe TRBD2 (6 bases). V dropped 4 bases and J dropped 5 bases, with 16 bases sitting between them. In germline, CDR1 is SGHRS, CDR2 YFSETQ. This CDR3 comprises 14 residues. The CDR3: CASSLPGEWDEQYF. As DNA, the CDR3 is TGCGCCAGCAGCCTACCGGGAGAGTGGGACGAGCAGTACTTC.

The chain recombines TRBV6-5 with TRBJ1-2; TRBD1 might be the D (5 bases). The CDR3 contains 11 residues. V lost 5 bases to trimming and J lost 8 bases, with 9 bases between them. Per the germline V gene, CDR1 is MNHEY and CDR2 is SVGAGI. Here the CDR3 DNA reads TGTGCCAGCAGTAGCAGGGTCGGCTACACCTTC. Amino acids: CASSSRVGYTF.

The chain is built from TRBV18 and TRBJ1-2, with D tentatively TRBD1 (5 bases). The germline gives CDR1 KGHSH, CDR2 LQKENI. With 6 bases removed from V and 7 bases from J, the gap between germline ends came to 15 bases. The CDR3 extends over 13 amino acids. CDR3 sequence: CASSPENQGGYTF. The CDR3 coding sequence is TGTGCCAGCTCGCCAGAGAACCAGGGTGGCTACACCTTC. The variable domain in full, with the rest retrieved from reference TRBV18 and TRBJ1-2, is NAGVMQNPRHLVRRRGQEARLRCSPMKGHSHVYWYRQLPEEGLKFMVYLQKENIIDESGMPKERFSAEFPKEGPSILRIQQVVRGDSAAYFCASSPENQGGYTFGSGTRLTVV.

The chain employs TRBV18 and TRBJ2-7; 13 bases fit TRBD2. V trimming: 0 bases; J trimming: 3 bases; junction bases outside the gene matches: 5. Germline CDR1 and CDR2: KGHSH and LQKENI. CDR3 length: 17 residues. CDR3: CASSPPGLAGAIYEQYF. The CDR3 DNA follows: TGTGCCAGCTCACCACCAGGACTAGCGGGAGCAATCTACGAGCAGTACTTC.

The table lists this clone with a count of one. The chain recombines TRBV7-9 with TRBJ2-5; 7 bases are a match to TRBD1. Germline-derived CDR1 and CDR2 are SEHNR and FQNEAQ (reference sequence). CDR3 size: 13 residues. Trimming cost V 8 bases and J 5 bases; bases outside gene matches: 8. This CDR3 is CASRRTGLETQYF. The DNA for the CDR3 is TGTGCCAGCCGGAGGACAGGCCTGGAGACCCAGTACTTC. The entire variable domain, with the rest obtained from reference TRBV7-9 and TRBJ2-5, is as follows: DTGVSQNPRHKITKRGQNVTFRCDPISEHNRLYWYRQTLGQGPEFLTYFQNEAQLEKSRLLSDRFSAERPKGSFSTLEIQRTEQGDSAMYLCASRRTGLETQYFGPGTRLLVL.

This clone turned up a few times. V gene TRBV2 combines with J gene TRBJ1-2; perhaps TRBD1 as D (5 bases). Germline-derived CDR1 and CDR2 are SNHLY and FYNNEI. This CDR3 spans 14 amino acids. Deletions cut 8 bases from V and 4 bases from J, with 17 bases between. CDR3: CASGSGLFGYGYTF. The CDR3 coding sequence is TGTGCCAGCGGCTCAGGGTTGTTTGGCTATGGCTACACCTTC. Full variable domain (outside the CDR3, taken from reference TRBV2 and TRBJ1-2): EPEVTQTPSHQVTQMGQEVILRCVPISNHLYFYWYRQILGQKVEFLVSFYNNEISEKSEIFDDQFSVERPDGSNFTLKIRSTKLEDSAMYFCASGSGLFGYGYTFGSGTRLTVV.

The V gene is TRBV18, the J gene TRBJ1-2; weak D call: TRBD1 (5 bases). Trimming took off 3 bases at V and 3 bases at J, with 17 bases between the two ends. The CDR3 is made up of 16 amino acids. Per germline, CDR1 KGHSH and CDR2 LQKENI. CDR3 in DNA: TGTGCCAGCTCACCTGGGGCAGGGTTAACGTACTATGGCTACACCTTC. Amino acid sequence: CASSPGAGLTYYGYTF.

V usage is TRBV25-1 and J usage is TRBJ1-1; TRBD1 matches at 9 bases. V shed 5 bases, J shed 1 base, and the junction held 5 bases outside the gene matches. The CDR3 has 15 amino acids. The V gene's germline CDR1 is MGHDK and CDR2 SYGVNS. The chain's CDR3 is CASSQPGQGNTEAFF. DNA for the CDR3: TGTGCCAGCAGTCAACCGGGACAGGGGAACACTGAAGCTTTCTTT.

The chain is built from TRBV28 and TRBJ1-5; D unclear. V lost 6 bases and J 1 base, leaving 7 bases between the germline ends. Germline-derived CDR1 and CDR2 are MDHEN and SYDVKM. This CDR3 is 13 amino acids long. In DNA form, the CDR3 reads TGTGCCAGCAGAGCCCCCAGCAATCAGCCCCAGCATTTT. Translated: CASRAPSNQPQHF.

This clone was detected only a few times. The rearrangement uses TRBV27 and TRBJ2-7; 9 bases are a match to TRBD2. CDR1 and CDR2 (germline): MNHEY, SMNVEV (reference sequence). V lost 6 bases to trimming and J lost 5 bases; unmatched junction nucleotides: 11. CDR3 length: 15 residues. CDR3 nucleotide sequence: TGTGCCAGCAGCCCTGTAGCGGGAGTAATCGACGAGCAGTACTTC. Protein: CASSPVAGVIDEQYF.

V usage is TRBV7-9 and J usage is TRBJ1-6; D gene unclear. The CDR3 length is 15 residues. Trimming pared 4 bases from V and 4 bases from J, leaving 11 bases between. In germline, CDR1 is SEHNR, CDR2 FQNEAQ (reference sequence). CDR3 coding DNA: TGTGCCAGCAGCTCGGGCACCCCTTATAATTCACCCCTCCACTTT. Translation gives CASSSGTPYNSPLHF.

V usage is TRBV5-1 and J usage is TRBJ2-7, with 12 bases matching TRBD1. The CDR3 extends over 18 amino acids. Germline trimming cut 1 base from V and 5 bases from J; bases unmatched to any gene: 13. Germline CDR1 SGHRS, CDR2 YFSETQ. CDR3 DNA: TGCGCCAGCAGCTTGTGGGGACAGGGGGCTCCCACCGCCCACGAGCAGTACTTC. As protein: CASSLWGQGAPTAHEQYF.

The chain couples TRBV18 to TRBJ2-7; 7 nucleotides align to TRBD1. The CDR3 is 15 residues long. V lost 3 bases, J lost 3 bases, and 8 bases stayed unmatched. Germline CDR1 reads KGHSH; CDR2 reads LQKENI. The CDR3 sequence: CASSPLLAGGYEQYF. The DNA of the CDR3 is TGTGCCAGCTCACCGCTTTTGGCAGGGGGCTACGAGCAGTACTTC.